One and the same sample provided the 6 T cell receptor beta chains below, sequenced in a study of blood T cell repertoires in COVID-19. The table came from immunoSEQ multiplex PCR; TCRdb's copy has only in-frame clones and leaves some out. The sample consists of about 82,000 clones, roughly 80% of them appearing once. The sample consisted of peripheral blood. These receptors came from a man in his 60s with COVID-19, enrolled during active disease.

The V and J genes are TRBV11-3 and TRBJ2-3; D may be TRBD2 (6 bases). Germline CDR1 is SGHNT and CDR2 is YENEEA. The CDR3 is 15 amino acids. V dropped 1 base and J dropped 6 bases, with 14 bases sitting between them. CDR3: CASSLGSGPPDTQYF. CDR3 coding DNA: TGTGCCAGCAGCTTAGGGAGCGGGCCGCCGGATACGCAGTATTTT.

The chain uses TRBV5-4 and TRBJ2-3; 9 bases are shared with TRBD2. With V trimmed by 5 bases and J by 0 bases, 4 bases remained unmatched. The CDR3 sequence is 15 residues long. Germline lookup yields CDR1 SGHNT and CDR2 YYREEE (reference sequence). CDR3 bases: TGTGCCAGCAGTAGCGGGGGCCCTAGCACAGATACGCAGTATTTT. This codes for CASSSGGPSTDTQYF.

V is TRBV11-3 and J is TRBJ1-3; D not resolved. The CDR3 sequence is 12 residues long. Germline-derived CDR1 and CDR2 are SGHNT and YENEEA. V lost 5 bases to trimming and J lost 6 bases, with 8 bases between them. This CDR3 reads CASSGVKNTIYF. CDR3 bases: TGTGCCAGCAGCGGAGTGAAAAACACCATATATTTT. The whole variable domain, remainder taken from reference TRBV11-3 and TRBJ1-3, is EAGVVQSPRYKIIEKKQPVAFWCNPISGHNTLYWYLQNLGQGPELLIRYENEEAVDDSQLPKDRFSAERLKGVDSTLKIQPAELGDSAVYLCASSGVKNTIYFGEGSWLTVV.

The chain links TRBV9 to TRBJ1-1; perhaps TRBD1 as D (6 bases). The V gene's germline CDR1 is SGDLS and CDR2 YYNGEE. This CDR3 is 17 amino acids long. V dropped 3 bases and J dropped 0 bases, with 18 bases sitting between them. This chain's CDR3 is CASSDTKGVLLNTEAFF. The DNA for the CDR3 is TGTGCCAGCAGCGACACGAAGGGGGTCTTGTTGAACACTGAAGCTTTCTTT.

By sample fraction, this clone is medium-sized. The chain links TRBV19 to TRBJ1-2; no clear D gene. Trimming cost V 5 bases and J 3 bases, with 16 bases left between them. The CDR3 covers 15 residues. Germline loops: CDR1 LNHDA, CDR2 SQIVND (reference sequence). This CDR3 reads CASSSLAAQHYGYTF. The CDR3 DNA reads as TGTGCCAGTAGTTCCCTAGCAGCCCAACACTATGGCTACACCTTC. Supplemented by reference TRBV19 and TRBJ1-2, the full variable domain reads DGGITQSPKYLFRKEGQNVTLSCEQNLNHDAMYWYRQDPGQGLRLIYYSQIVNDFQKGDIAEGYSVSREKKESFPLTVTSAQKNPTAFYLCASSSLAAQHYGYTFGSGTRLTVV.

The genes are TRBV19 and TRBJ1-2, with D unresolved. Germline values: CDR1 LNHDA, CDR2 SQIVND (reference sequence). The CDR3 covers 11 residues. V was cut by 6 bases and J by 8 bases, with 10 bases left in between. CDR3 in amino acids: CASRRTGGYTF. In nucleotides, the CDR3 is TGTGCCAGTAGAAGGACGGGGGGCTACACCTTC.